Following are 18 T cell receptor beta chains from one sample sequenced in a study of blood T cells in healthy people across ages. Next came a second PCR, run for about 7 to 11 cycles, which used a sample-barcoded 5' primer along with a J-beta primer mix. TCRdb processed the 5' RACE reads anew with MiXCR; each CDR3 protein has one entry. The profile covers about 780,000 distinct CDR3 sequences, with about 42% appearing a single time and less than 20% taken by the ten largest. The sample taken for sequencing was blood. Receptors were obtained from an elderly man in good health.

The CDR3 DNA reads TGTGCCAGCAGTGAGGGTAATGGAAACACCATATATTTT. This sequence encodes CASSEGNGNTIYF. The genes are TRBV2 and TRBJ1-3; unclear D gene. The CDR3 consists of 13 residues. Germline CDR1 is SNHLY and CDR2 is FYNNEI. The V and J ends lost 3 bases and 3 bases respectively, with 6 bases between them.

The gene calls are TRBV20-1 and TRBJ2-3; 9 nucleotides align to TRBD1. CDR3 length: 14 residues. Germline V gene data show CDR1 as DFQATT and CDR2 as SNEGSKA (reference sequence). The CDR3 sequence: CRAIRDRVADTQYF. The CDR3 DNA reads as TGCAGAGCCATAAGGGACAGGGTGGCAGATACGCAGTATTTT.

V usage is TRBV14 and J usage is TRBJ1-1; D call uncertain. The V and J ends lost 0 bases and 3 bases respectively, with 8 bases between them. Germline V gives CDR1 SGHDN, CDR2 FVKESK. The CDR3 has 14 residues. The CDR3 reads CASSQERWYTEAFF. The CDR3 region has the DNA TGTGCCAGCAGCCAAGAGCGATGGTACACTGAAGCTTTCTTT.

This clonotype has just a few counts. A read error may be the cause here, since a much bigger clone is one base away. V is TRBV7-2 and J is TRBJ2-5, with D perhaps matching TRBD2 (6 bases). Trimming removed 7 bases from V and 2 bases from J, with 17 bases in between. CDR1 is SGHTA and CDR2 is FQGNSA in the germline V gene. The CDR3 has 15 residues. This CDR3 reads CASIPTGTSQETQYF. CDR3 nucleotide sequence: TGTGCCAGCATCCCTACCGGGACTTCACAAGAGACCCAGTACTTC.

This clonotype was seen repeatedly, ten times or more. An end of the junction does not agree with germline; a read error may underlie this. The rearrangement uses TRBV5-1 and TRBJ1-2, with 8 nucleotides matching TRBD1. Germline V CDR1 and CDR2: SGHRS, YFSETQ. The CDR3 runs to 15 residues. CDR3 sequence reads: CASSPGQGANYGYTF. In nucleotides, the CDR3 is TGTGCCAGCAGTCCCGGACAGGGAGCTAACTATGGCTACACCTTC.

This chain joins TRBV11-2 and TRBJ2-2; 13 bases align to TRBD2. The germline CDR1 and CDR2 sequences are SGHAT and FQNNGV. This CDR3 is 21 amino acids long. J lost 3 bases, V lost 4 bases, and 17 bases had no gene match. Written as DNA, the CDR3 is TGTGCCAGCAGCTCCCAAGGGGGACTACTAGCGGGAGGGCCGGACACCGGGGAGCTGTTTTTT. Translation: CASSSQGGLLAGGPDTGELFF.

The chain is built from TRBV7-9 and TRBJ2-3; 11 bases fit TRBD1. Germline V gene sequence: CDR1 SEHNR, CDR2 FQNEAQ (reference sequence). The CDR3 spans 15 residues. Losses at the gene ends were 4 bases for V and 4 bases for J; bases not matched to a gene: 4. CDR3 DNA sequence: TGTGCCAGCAGCTCGGACAGGGGGCATGCAGATACGCAGTATTTT. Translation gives CASSSDRGHADTQYF.

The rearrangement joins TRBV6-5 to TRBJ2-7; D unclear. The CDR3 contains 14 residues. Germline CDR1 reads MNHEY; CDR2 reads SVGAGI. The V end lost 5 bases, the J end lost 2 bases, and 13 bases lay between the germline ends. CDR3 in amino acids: CASSVRASTYEQYF. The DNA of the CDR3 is TGTGCCAGCAGTGTTCGGGCTTCAACCTACGAGCAGTACTTC.

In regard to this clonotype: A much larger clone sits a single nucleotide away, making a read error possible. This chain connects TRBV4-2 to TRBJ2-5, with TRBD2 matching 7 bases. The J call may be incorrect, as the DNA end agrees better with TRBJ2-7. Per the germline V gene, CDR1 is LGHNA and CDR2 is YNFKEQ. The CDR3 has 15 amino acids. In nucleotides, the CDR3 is TGTGCCGGCAGCCAACTAAGCGGGGAGGCCGACGAGCAGTACTTC. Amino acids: CAGSQLSGEADEQYF.

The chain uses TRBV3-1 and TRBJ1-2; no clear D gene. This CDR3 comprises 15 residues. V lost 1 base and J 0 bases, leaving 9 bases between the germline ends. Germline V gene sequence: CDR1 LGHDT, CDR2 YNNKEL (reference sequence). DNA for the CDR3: TGTGCCAGCAGCCAAGGGGCCAGAACTAACTATGGCTACACCTTC. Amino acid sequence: CASSQGARTNYGYTF.

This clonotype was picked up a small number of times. The CDR3 coding sequence is TGCAGCGTTGAGACAGTTGGGGGCACAGATACGCAGTATTTT. Encoded protein: CSVETVGGTDTQYF. The chain employs TRBV29-1 and TRBJ2-3, with a weak D call TRBD1 (5 bases). This CDR3 has 14 residues. V lost 3 bases and J lost 1, with 11 bases in between. Per the germline V gene, CDR1 is SQVTM and CDR2 is ANQGSEA.

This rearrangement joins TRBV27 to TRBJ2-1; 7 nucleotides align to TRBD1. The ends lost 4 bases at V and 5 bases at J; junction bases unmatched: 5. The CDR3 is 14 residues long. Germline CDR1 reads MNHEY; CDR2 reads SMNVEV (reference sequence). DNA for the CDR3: TGTGCCAGCAGTTCCGGGACAGCGAACAATGAGCAGTTCTTC. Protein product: CASSSGTANNEQFF.

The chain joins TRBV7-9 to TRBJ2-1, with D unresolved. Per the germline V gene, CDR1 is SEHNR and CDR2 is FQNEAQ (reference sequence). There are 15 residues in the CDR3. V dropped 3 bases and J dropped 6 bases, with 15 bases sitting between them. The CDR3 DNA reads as TGTGCCAGCAGCTTTTTGGGTCTCGTGGGCAATGAGCAGTTCTTC. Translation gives CASSFLGLVGNEQFF. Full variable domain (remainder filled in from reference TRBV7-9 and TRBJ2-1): DTGVSQNPRHKITKRGQNVTFRCDPISEHNRLYWYRQTLGQGPEFLTYFQNEAQLEKSRLLSDRFSAERPKGSFSTLEIQRTEQGDSAMYLCASSFLGLVGNEQFFGPGTRLTVL.

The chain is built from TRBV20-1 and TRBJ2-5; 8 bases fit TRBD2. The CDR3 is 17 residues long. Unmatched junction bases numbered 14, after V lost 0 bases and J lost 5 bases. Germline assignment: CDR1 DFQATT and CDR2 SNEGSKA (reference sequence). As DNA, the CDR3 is TGCAGTGCTAGAGATTGGCGAGAAGCGGGGGATGGGGAGACCCAGTACTTC. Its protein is CSARDWREAGDGETQYF.

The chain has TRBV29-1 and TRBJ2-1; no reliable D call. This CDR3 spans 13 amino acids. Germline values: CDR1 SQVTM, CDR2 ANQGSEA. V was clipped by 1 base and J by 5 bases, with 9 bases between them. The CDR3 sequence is CSVEVVRNNEQFF. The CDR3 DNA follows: TGCAGCGTTGAAGTCGTCCGGAACAATGAGCAGTTCTTC.

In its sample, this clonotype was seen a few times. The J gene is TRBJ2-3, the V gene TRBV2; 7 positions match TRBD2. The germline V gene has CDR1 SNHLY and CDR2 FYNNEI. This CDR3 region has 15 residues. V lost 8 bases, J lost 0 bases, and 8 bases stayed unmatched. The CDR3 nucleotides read TGTGCCAGCCCCCGGGGGGACTTTAGCACAGATACGCAGTATTTT. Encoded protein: CASPRGDFSTDTQYF.

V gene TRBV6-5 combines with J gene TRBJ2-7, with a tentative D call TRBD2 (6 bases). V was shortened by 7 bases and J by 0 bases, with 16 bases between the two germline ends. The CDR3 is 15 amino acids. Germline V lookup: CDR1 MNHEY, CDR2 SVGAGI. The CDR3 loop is CASKVGGLGSYEQYF. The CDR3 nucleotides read TGTGCCAGCAAGGTCGGGGGATTGGGCTCCTACGAGCAGTACTTC.

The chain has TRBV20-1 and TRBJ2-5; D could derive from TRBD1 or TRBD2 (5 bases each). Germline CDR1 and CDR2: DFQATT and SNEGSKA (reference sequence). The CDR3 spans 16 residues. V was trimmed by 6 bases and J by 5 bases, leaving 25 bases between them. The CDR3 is CSASTLARTSGETQYF. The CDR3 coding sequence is TGCAGTGCCTCTACGCTAGCCCGGACCTCAGGGGAGACCCAGTACTTC.